The clone carrying this T cell receptor beta chain was observed a few times. Its antigen is not identified. The TCR beta CDR3 regions underwent amplification using RNA transcripts as the source. With the HTBI primer set, the TCR CDR3 went through a first round of RT-PCR. TCRdb fed the multiplex PCR reads into MiXCR, producing one record per CDR3 protein. The sample shows hundreds of thousands of distinct CDR3 sequences, around a sixth of them seen only once. The germline V gene encodes CDR1 SGHVS and CDR2 FNYEAQ. Trimming stripped 5 bases from V and 4 bases from J, with 15 bases between. This CDR3 comprises 15 residues. This record comes from a study of T cells in Graves' hyperthyroidism and ophthalmopathy. Study-wide results and limits: Ophthalmopathy was predicted by the model a median of about six months ahead of onset.

The receptor was derived from a woman under 30 with Graves' hyperthyroidism. V and J are TRBV7-6 and TRBJ2-1, with D possibly called TRBD1 or TRBD2 (5 bases each). The source material was blood. Here the CDR3 DNA reads TGTGCCAGCAGCCCGTTTGGGACGGATTACAATGAGCAGTTCTTC. It is translated as CASSPFGTDYNEQFF.